Listed below are T cell receptor beta chains from one sample, sequenced in a study of T cell repertoires in cytomegalovirus infection. TCRdb processed the reads anew with MiXCR; each CDR3 protein has one entry. Here the sample spans some 43,000 distinct CDR3 sequences, roughly 20% being singletons. For these TCRs, the target antigens are not known. The specimen was CD8+ T cells from cultured PBMCs, collected from culture after CMV antigen stimulation. All receptors derive from a human donor in good health (CMV status not recorded). Some clones in this sample may be carry-over from other donors' samples. CDR3s include the opening cysteine and the closing phenylalanine or tryptophan. The D gene is left open where the match is weak. Clone size is not always given. Where it is, it says once, few, many or a class for expanded clones.

D: -; V: TRBV7-9; size: -; J: TRBJ2-7; DNA: TGTGCCAGCAGCTCCAGGGGGGAAGACGAGCAGTACTTC; CDR3: CASSSRGEDEQYF
D: -; V: TRBV7-6; size: few; J: TRBJ2-2; DNA: TGTGCCAGCGGATCCAGGCTCCCGAACACCGGGGAGCTGTTTTTT; CDR3: CASGSRLPNTGELFF
D: TRBD1; V: TRBV7-2; size: -; J: TRBJ1-2; DNA: TGTGCCAGCAGCTTCGGGACAGCCTATGGCTACACCTTC; CDR3: CASSFGTAYGYTF
D: -; V: TRBV7-2; size: -; J: TRBJ2-1; DNA: TGTGCCAGCAGCCCCGGGACGGTGCAGTTCTTC; CDR3: CASSPGTVQFF
D: -; V: TRBV7-9; size: -; J: TRBJ2-7; DNA: TGTGCCAGCAGCTTACCTGACGGGGGCCACTACGAGCAGTACTTC; CDR3: CASSLPDGGHYEQYF
D: -; V: TRBV27; size: -; J: TRBJ2-7; DNA: TGTGCCAGCAGTTTATCGGAGGCTTACGAGCAGTACTTC; CDR3: CASSLSEAYEQYF
D: -; V: TRBV27; size: few; J: TRBJ1-1; DNA: TGTGCCAGCAGTTTATCGCAGGGAGGGGACACTGAAGCTTTCTTT; CDR3: CASSLSQGGDTEAFF
D: TRBD2; V: TRBV12-3/TRBV12-4; size: -; J: TRBJ2-1; DNA: TGTGCCAGCAGTTCTAGCGGGAGTAATTTCAATGAGCAGTTCTTC; CDR3: CASSSSGSNFNEQFF
D: -; V: TRBV7-8; size: -; J: TRBJ2-7; DNA: TGTGCCAGCAGCTCCTCCCCCGCCTACGAGCAGTACTTC; CDR3: CASSSSPAYEQYF
D: TRBD2; V: TRBV29-1; size: -; J: TRBJ2-3; DNA: TGCAGCGGGTCGGGACTAGCGGGACCCACTGGCGATACGCAGTATTTT; CDR3: CSGSGLAGPTGDTQYF
D: TRBD1; V: TRBV7-2; size: few; J: TRBJ2-5; DNA: TGTGCCAGCAGCGCGATCAGGGGGCGGTCAGAGACCCAGTACTTC; CDR3: CASSAIRGRSETQYF
D: -; V: TRBV6-4; size: few; J: TRBJ2-3; DNA: TGTGCCAACTACCACCTGACACCCCGGGCAGATACGCAGTATTTT; CDR3: CANYHLTPRADTQYF
D: TRBD2; V: TRBV27; size: -; J: TRBJ2-1; DNA: TGTGCCAGCAGCCCCAGCGGGGGGGCTTGGGGAGAGCAGTTCTTC; CDR3: CASSPSGGAWGEQFF
D: -; V: TRBV6-2/TRBV6-3; size: -; J: TRBJ2-1; DNA: TGTGCCAGCACCTTAGCGGCCCCCTACAATGAGCAGTTCTTC; CDR3: CASTLAAPYNEQFF
D: TRBD2; V: TRBV7-2; size: few; J: TRBJ2-5; DNA: TGTGCCAGCAGCTTACACCCATGGACTAGAGGGCAAGAGACCCAGTACTTC; CDR3: CASSLHPWTRGQETQYF
D: TRBD1; V: TRBV19; size: -; J: TRBJ1-2; DNA: TGTGCCAGTAGTGTCGGGACAGCTCTCTATGGCTACACCTTC; CDR3: CASSVGTALYGYTF
D: TRBD1; V: TRBV14; size: -; J: TRBJ1-2; DNA: TGTGCCAGCAGCCTAACAGGGACAGGGCTATATGGCTACACCTTC; CDR3: CASSLTGTGLYGYTF
D: -; V: TRBV6-2/TRBV6-3; size: many; J: TRBJ2-7; DNA: TGTGCCAGCAGTAAATTAGGACAGAGCTCCTACGAGCAGTACTTC; CDR3: CASSKLGQSSYEQYF
D: -; V: TRBV20-1; size: -; J: TRBJ2-1; DNA: TGCAGTGTCCCTTACGGGAGCTCCTACAATGAGCAGTTCTTC; CDR3: CSVPYGSSYNEQFF
D: TRBD2; V: TRBV29-1; size: -; J: TRBJ2-7; DNA: TGCAGCGTTGAAGATACTAGCGGGGTCTACGAGCAGTACTTC; CDR3: CSVEDTSGVYEQYF
D: -; V: TRBV27; size: few; J: TRBJ2-1; DNA: TGTGCCAGCAGTTCCACGACTAGCTCCTACAATGAGCAGTTCTTC; CDR3: CASSSTTSSYNEQFF
D: -; V: TRBV7-8; size: -; J: TRBJ1-1; DNA: TGTGCCAGCAGCTTAGAGCGAGAAGTGTCGAACGCTGAAGCTTTCTTT; CDR3: CASSLEREVSNAEAFF
D: -; V: TRBV7-2; size: few; J: TRBJ2-7; DNA: TGTGCCAGCAGCTTAGTAGGCCCTCAGGGTCTTGGGGAGCAGTACTTC; CDR3: CASSLVGPQGLGEQYF
D: -; V: TRBV9; size: few; J: TRBJ1-2; DNA: TGTGCCAGCAGCCCCGTGGGGACACCCTATGGCTACACCTTC; CDR3: CASSPVGTPYGYTF
D: -; V: TRBV7-6; size: -; J: TRBJ2-1; DNA: TGTGCCAGCAGCTTAGGCTGGGGCAATGAGCAGTTCTTC; CDR3: CASSLGWGNEQFF
D: -; V: TRBV6-2/TRBV6-3; size: few; J: TRBJ1-2; DNA: TGTGCCAGCAGTTATTACAGCTATGGCTACACCTTC; CDR3: CASSYYSYGYTF
D: TRBD2; V: TRBV27; size: -; J: TRBJ2-7; DNA: TGTGCCAGCGGACTAGCGGGAGTATTGGAGCAGTACTTC; CDR3: CASGLAGVLEQYF
D: -; V: TRBV7-9; size: few; J: TRBJ2-4; DNA: TGTGCCAGCAGCTTAGAGGGCAGAGGAGACATTCAGTACTTC; CDR3: CASSLEGRGDIQYF
D: TRBD1; V: TRBV27; size: few; J: TRBJ2-7; DNA: TGTGCCAGCAGAATGGACAGGGGATCCTACGAGCAGTACTTC; CDR3: CASRMDRGSYEQYF
D: -; V: TRBV28; size: -; J: TRBJ2-7; DNA: TGTGCCAGCACTCCTAAGGGTGTCGGGAGTGTCTACGAGCAGTACTTC; CDR3: CASTPKGVGSVYEQYF
D: TRBD1; V: TRBV7-2; size: -; J: TRBJ1-2; DNA: TGTGCCAGCAGCCCGACAGGGGGGGGCTATGGCTACACCTTC; CDR3: CASSPTGGGYGYTF
D: -; V: TRBV7-8; size: -; J: TRBJ2-3; DNA: TGTGCCAGCAGCCGGAGACTAGACTCCACAGATACGCAGTATTTT; CDR3: CASSRRLDSTDTQYF
D: -; V: TRBV28; size: -; J: TRBJ2-7; DNA: TGTGCCAGCAGTAAGTACAGGGATAGCTCCTACGAGCAGTACTTC; CDR3: CASSKYRDSSYEQYF
D: -; V: TRBV7-9; size: -; J: TRBJ2-1; DNA: TGTGCCAGCAGCTACAGCGACGCCATGCAGTTCTTC; CDR3: CASSYSDAMQFF
D: TRBD2; V: TRBV27; size: -; J: TRBJ2-3; DNA: TGTGCCAGCAGAACTAGGACTAGCGGGTACCAAAATACGCAGTATTTT; CDR3: CASRTRTSGYQNTQYF
D: TRBD2; V: TRBV15; size: -; J: TRBJ2-2; DNA: TGTGCCACCGGAGGGCGGGGGGGCACCGGGGAGCTGTTTTTT; CDR3: CATGGRGGTGELFF
D: -; V: TRBV7-9; size: -; J: TRBJ1-1; DNA: TGTGCCAGCAGGCTCCCCCGCAGGGGCACTGAAGCTTTCTTT; CDR3: CASRLPRRGTEAFF
D: TRBD2; V: TRBV27; size: few; J: TRBJ2-1; DNA: TGTGCCAGCAGTCACGGACTAGCTAGCGAGCAGTTCTTC; CDR3: CASSHGLASEQFF
D: TRBD1; V: TRBV29-1; size: few; J: TRBJ1-1; DNA: TGCAGCGTTGGACAGGGGGCGGTGAACACTGAAGCTTTCTTT; CDR3: CSVGQGAVNTEAFF
D: -; V: TRBV27; size: few; J: TRBJ1-4; DNA: TGTGCCAGCAGTTTATTGCAGGGCACTAATGAAAAACTGTTTTTT; CDR3: CASSLLQGTNEKLFF
D: -; V: TRBV28; size: -; J: TRBJ1-1; DNA: TGTGCCAGCAGTCTTCCCGAGACAGGGAACACTGAAGCTTTCTTT; CDR3: CASSLPETGNTEAFF
D: TRBD1; V: TRBV7-2; size: few; J: TRBJ1-4; DNA: TGTGCCAGCTCGCCCCGGACAGGGGACGAAAAACTGTTTTTT; CDR3: CASSPRTGDEKLFF
D: -; V: TRBV7-8; size: -; J: TRBJ2-3; DNA: TGTGCCAGCAGCTTCACACCTAGGGGCACAGATACGCAGTATTTT; CDR3: CASSFTPRGTDTQYF
D: -; V: TRBV12-3/TRBV12-4; size: few; J: TRBJ2-2; DNA: TGTGCCAGCACCGGGGCGGAGAACACCGGGGAGCTGTTTTTT; CDR3: CASTGAENTGELFF
D: TRBD2; V: TRBV29-1; size: -; J: TRBJ2-1; DNA: TGCAGCGTTGAAGGGGCTAGCGGGAGCTACAATGAGCAGTTCTTC; CDR3: CSVEGASGSYNEQFF
D: -; V: TRBV4-3; size: few; J: TRBJ2-4; DNA: TGCGCCAGCAGCCAAGATAGGCAGGGATACATTCAGTACTTC; CDR3: CASSQDRQGYIQYF
D: TRBD1; V: TRBV6-6; size: -; J: TRBJ2-1; DNA: TGTGCCGAGGGGGCAGGCTACAATGAGCAGTTCTTC; CDR3: CAEGAGYNEQFF
D: TRBD2; V: TRBV7-6; size: -; J: TRBJ2-2; DNA: TGTGCCAGCAGCTTCACTTTACTAGCGGGGGAGGCCGGGGAGCTGTTTTTT; CDR3: CASSFTLLAGEAGELFF
D: -; V: TRBV12-3/TRBV12-4; size: -; J: TRBJ2-1; DNA: TGTGCCAGCAGTTTTAAATGGCCAGGGAGTGGGAATGAGCAGTTCTTC; CDR3: CASSFKWPGSGNEQFF
D: -; V: TRBV12-3/TRBV12-4; size: -; J: TRBJ1-2; DNA: TGTGCCAGCAGTAAGCCCGGGGCAGGCTATGGCTACACCTTC; CDR3: CASSKPGAGYGYTF
D: TRBD2; V: TRBV7-2; size: -; J: TRBJ2-3; DNA: TGTGCCAGCAGTCCCATGGCGGGAGGCAGCACAGATACGCAGTATTTT; CDR3: CASSPMAGGSTDTQYF
D: TRBD1; V: TRBV7-8; size: -; J: TRBJ1-2; DNA: TGTGCCAGCAGCTACGCAGGGGGCTTAGGAGGCTACACCTTC; CDR3: CASSYAGGLGGYTF
D: -; V: TRBV28; size: few; J: TRBJ2-3; DNA: TGTGCCAGCACCCGGGATCTGTGGACAGATACGCAGTATTTT; CDR3: CASTRDLWTDTQYF